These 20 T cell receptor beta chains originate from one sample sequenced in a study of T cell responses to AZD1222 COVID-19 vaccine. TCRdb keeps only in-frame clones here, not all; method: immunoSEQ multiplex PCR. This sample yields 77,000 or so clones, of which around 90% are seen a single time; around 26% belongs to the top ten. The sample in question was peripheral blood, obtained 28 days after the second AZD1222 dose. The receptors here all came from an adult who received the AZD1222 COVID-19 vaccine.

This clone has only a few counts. CDR3 region: CASSRPGLSPLHF. CDR3 in DNA: TGTGCCAGCAGTCGACCGGGTCTTTCACCCCTCCACTTT. The chain employs TRBV27 and TRBJ1-6; D is unresolved. With 5 bases removed from V and 9 bases from J, the gap between germline ends came to 11 bases. The germline gives CDR1 MNHEY, CDR2 SMNVEV (reference sequence). This CDR3 is 13 amino acids long.

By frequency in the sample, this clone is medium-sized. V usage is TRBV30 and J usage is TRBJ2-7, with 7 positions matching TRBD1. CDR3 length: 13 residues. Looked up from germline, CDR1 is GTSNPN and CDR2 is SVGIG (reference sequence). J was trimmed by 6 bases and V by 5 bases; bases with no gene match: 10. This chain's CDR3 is CAWGRGRGFEQYF. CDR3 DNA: TGTGCCTGGGGTAGGGGCAGGGGGTTCGAGCAGTACTTC.

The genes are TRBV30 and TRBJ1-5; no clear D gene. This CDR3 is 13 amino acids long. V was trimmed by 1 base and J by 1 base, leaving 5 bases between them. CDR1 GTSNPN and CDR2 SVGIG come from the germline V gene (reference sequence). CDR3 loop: CAWSEDSNQPQHF. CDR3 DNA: TGTGCCTGGAGTGAAGACAGCAATCAGCCCCAGCATTTT. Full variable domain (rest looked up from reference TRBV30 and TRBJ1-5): SQTIHQWPATLVQPVGSPLSLECTVEGTSNPNLYWYRQAAGRGLQLLFYSVGIGQISSEVPQNLSASRPQDRQFILSSKKLLLSDSGFYLCAWSEDSNQPQHFGDGTRLSIL.

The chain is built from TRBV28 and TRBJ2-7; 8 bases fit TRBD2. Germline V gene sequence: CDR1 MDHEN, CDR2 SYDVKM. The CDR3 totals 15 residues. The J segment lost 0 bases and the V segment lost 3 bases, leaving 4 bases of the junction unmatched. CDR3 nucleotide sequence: TGTGCCAGCAGTTTCGGGACTAGGGGCTCCTACGAGCAGTACTTC. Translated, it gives CASSFGTRGSYEQYF.

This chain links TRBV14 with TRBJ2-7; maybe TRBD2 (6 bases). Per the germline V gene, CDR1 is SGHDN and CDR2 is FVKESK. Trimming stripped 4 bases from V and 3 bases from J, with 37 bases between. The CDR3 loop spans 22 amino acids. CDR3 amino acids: CASSPFYPPSAPWGAGNYEQYF. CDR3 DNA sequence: TGTGCCAGCAGCCCATTCTACCCTCCTAGCGCCCCGTGGGGTGCAGGGAACTACGAGCAGTACTTC.

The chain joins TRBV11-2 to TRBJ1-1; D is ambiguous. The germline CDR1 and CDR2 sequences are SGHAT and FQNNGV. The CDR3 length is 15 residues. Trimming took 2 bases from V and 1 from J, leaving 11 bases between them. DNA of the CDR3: TGTGCCAGCAGCTTAATCCCAGGACCGAACACTGAAGCTTTCTTT. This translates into CASSLIPGPNTEAFF.

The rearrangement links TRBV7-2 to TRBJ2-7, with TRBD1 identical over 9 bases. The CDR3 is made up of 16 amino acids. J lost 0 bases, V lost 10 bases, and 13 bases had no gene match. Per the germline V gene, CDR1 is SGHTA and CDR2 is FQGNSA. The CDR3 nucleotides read TGTGCCACTGGTCCCGGGACAGGGAGAAGCTCCTACGAGCAGTACTTC. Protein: CATGPGTGRSSYEQYF.

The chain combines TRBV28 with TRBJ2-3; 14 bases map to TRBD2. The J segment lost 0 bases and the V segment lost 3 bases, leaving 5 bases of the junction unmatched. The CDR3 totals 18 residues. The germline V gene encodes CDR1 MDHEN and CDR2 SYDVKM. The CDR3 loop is CASSFAGLAGDSTDTQYF. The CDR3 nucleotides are TGTGCCAGCAGTTTTGCGGGACTAGCGGGAGACAGCACAGATACGCAGTATTTT.

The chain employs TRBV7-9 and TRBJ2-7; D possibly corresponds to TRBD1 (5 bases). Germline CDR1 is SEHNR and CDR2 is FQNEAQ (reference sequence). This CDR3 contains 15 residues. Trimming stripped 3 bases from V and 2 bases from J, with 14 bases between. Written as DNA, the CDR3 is TGTGCCAGCAGCTTCCAGGGCCCGGCCACCTACGAGCAGTACTTC. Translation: CASSFQGPATYEQYF.

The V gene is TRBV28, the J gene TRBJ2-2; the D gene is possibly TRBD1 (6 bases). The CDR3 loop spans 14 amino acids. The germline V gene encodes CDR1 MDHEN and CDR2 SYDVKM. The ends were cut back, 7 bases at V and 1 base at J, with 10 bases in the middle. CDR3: CASTRQENTGELFF. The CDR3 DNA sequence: TGTGCCAGCACGAGACAGGAGAACACCGGGGAGCTGTTTTTT.

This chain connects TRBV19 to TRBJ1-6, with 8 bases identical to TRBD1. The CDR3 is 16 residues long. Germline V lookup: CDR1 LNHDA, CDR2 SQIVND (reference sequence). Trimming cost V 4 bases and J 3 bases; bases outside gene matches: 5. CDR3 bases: TGTGCCAGTAGTAAGGGGACAGGCGGCTATAATTCACCCCTCCACTTT. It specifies CASSKGTGGYNSPLHF.

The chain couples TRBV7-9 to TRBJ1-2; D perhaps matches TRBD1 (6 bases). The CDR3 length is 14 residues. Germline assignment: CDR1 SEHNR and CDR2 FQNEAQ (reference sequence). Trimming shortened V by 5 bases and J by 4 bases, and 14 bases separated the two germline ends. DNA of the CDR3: TGTGCCAGCAGCCTACAGGGATTTAGCTATGGCTACACCTTC. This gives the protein CASSLQGFSYGYTF.

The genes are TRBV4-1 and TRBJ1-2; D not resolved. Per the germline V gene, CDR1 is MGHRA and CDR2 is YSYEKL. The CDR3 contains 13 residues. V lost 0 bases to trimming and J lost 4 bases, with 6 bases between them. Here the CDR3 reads CASSQDTGYGYTF. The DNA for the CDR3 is TGCGCCAGCAGCCAAGATACGGGCTATGGCTACACCTTC.

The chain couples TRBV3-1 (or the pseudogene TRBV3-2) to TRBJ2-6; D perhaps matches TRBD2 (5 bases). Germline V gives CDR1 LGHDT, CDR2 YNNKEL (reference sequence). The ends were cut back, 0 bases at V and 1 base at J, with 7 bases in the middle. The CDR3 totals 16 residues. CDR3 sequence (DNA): TGTGCCAGCAGCCAAGACTGGAGGTCTGGGGCCAACGTCCTGACTTTC. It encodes CASSQDWRSGANVLTF.

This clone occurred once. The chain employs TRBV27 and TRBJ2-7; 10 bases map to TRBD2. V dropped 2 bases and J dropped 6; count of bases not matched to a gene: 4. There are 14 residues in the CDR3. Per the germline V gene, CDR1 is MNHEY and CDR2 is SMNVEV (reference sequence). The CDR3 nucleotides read TGTGCCAGCAGTTTAAGCGGGAGGGCGGGCGAGCAGTACTTC. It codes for CASSLSGRAGEQYF.

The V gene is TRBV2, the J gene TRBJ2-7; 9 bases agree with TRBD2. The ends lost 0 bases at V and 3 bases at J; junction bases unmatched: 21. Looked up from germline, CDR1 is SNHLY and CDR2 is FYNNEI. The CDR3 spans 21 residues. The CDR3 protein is CASSEASGIDTLAGWNYEQYF. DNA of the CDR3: TGTGCCAGCAGTGAAGCCTCAGGGATTGACACTCTAGCGGGATGGAACTACGAGCAGTACTTC.

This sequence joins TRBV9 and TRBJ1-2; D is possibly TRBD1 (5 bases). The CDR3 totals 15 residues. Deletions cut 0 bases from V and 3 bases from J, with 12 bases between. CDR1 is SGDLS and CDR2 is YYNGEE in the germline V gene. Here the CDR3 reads CASSVERSGHYGYTF. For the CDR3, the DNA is TGTGCCAGCAGCGTAGAAAGGTCAGGGCACTATGGCTACACCTTC.

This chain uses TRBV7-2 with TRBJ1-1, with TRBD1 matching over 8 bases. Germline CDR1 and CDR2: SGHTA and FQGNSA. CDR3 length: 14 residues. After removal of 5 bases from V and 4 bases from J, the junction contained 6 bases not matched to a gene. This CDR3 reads CASSAGQVGTEAFF. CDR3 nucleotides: TGTGCCAGCAGCGCGGGACAGGTGGGCACTGAAGCTTTCTTT.

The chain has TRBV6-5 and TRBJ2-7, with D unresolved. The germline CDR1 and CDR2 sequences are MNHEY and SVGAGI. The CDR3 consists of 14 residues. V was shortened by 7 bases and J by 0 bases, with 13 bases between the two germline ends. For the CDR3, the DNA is TGTGCCAGCACCCACGACGGAAGCTCCTACGAGCAGTACTTC. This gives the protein CASTHDGSSYEQYF.

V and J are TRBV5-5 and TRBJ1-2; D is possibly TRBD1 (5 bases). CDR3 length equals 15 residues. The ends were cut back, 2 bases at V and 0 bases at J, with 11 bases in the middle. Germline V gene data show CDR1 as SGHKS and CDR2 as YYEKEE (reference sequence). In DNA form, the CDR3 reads TGTGCCAGCAGCTTTTCCTGGACATCTAACTATGGCTACACCTTC. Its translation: CASSFSWTSNYGYTF.